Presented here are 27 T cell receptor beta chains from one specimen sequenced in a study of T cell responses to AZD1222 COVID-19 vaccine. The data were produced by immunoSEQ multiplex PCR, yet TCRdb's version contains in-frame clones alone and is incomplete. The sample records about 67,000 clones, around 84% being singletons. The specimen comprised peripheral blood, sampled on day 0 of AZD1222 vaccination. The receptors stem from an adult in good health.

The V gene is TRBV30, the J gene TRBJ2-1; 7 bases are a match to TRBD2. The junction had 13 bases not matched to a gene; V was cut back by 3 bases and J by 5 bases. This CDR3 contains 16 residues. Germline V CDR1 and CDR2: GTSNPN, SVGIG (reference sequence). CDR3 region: CAWRRGDFTFHNEQFF. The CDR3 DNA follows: TGTGCCTGGAGACGGGGGGACTTTACTTTCCACAATGAGCAGTTCTTC.

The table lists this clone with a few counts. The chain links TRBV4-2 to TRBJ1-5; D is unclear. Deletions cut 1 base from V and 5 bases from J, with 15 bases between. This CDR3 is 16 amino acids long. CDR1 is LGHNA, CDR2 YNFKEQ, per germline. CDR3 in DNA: TGTGCCAGCAGCCAAGGCTCCGGGCCTCCCGATCAGCCCCAGCATTTT. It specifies CASSQGSGPPDQPQHF.

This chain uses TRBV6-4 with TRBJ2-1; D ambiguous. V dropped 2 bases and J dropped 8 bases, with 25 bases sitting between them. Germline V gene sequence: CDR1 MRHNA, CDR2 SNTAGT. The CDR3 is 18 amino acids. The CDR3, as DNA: TGTGCCAGCAGTGACCAAGGTGGGGAAAGTCCCACCTTGGATGAGCAGTTCTTC. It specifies CASSDQGGESPTLDEQFF.

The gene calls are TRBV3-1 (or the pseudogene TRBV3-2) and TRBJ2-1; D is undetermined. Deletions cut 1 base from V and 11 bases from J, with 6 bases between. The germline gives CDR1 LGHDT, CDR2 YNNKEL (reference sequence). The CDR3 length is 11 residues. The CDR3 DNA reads TGTGCCAGCAGCCAAGGTCTCCAGCAGTTCTTC. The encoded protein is CASSQGLQQFF.

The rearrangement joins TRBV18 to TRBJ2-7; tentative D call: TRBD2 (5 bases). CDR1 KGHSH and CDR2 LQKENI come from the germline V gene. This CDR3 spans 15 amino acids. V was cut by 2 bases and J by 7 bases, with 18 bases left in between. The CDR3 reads CASSPIGIRGWEQYF. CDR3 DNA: TGTGCCAGCTCACCAATTGGGATCCGAGGGTGGGAGCAGTACTTC.

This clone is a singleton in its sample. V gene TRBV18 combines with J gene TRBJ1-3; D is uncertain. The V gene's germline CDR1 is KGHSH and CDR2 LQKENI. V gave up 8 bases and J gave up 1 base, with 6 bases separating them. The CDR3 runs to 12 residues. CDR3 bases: TGTGCCAGCGGAGATTCTGGAAACACCATATATTTT. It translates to CASGDSGNTIYF. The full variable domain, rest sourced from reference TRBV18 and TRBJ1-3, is NAGVMQNPRHLVRRRGQEARLRCSPMKGHSHVYWYRQLPEEGLKFMVYLQKENIIDESGMPKERFSAEFPKEGPSILRIQQVVRGDSAAYFCASGDSGNTIYFGEGSWLTVV.

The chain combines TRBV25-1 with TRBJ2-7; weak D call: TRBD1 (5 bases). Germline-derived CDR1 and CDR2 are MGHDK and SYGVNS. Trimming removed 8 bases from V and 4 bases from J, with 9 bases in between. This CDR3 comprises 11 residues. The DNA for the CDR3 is TGTGCCAGCGGTCAGGGATACGAGCAGTACTTC. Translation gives CASGQGYEQYF.

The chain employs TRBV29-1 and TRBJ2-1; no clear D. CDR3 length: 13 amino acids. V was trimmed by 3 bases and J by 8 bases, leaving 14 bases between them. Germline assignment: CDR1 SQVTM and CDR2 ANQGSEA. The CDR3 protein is CSVDSLDSHEQFF. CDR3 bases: TGCAGCGTTGATTCTCTAGACTCTCATGAGCAGTTCTTC.

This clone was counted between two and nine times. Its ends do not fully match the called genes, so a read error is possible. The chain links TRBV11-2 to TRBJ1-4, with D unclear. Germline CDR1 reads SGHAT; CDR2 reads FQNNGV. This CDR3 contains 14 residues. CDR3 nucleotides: TGTGCCAGCAGCTTAGCTGGACTCTCAGAAAGACTGTTTTTT. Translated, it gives CASSLAGLSERLFF. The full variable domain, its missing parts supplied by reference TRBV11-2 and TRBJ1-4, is EAGVAQSPRYKIIEKRQSVAFWCNPISGHATLYWYQQILGQGPKLLIQFQNNGVVDDSQLPKDRFSAERLKGVDSTLKIQPAKLEDSAVYLCASSLAGLSERLFFGSGTQLSVL.

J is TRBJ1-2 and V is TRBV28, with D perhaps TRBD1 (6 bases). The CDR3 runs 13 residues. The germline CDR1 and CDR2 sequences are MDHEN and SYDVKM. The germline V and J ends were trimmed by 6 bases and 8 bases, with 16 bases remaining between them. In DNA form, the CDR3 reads TGTGCCAGCAGGTTACAGGGTAACAGGGGCTACACCTTC. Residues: CASRLQGNRGYTF.

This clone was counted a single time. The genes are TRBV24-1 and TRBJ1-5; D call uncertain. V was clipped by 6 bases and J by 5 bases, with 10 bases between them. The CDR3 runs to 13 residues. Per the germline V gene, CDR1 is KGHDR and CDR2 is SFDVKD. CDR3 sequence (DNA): TGTGCCACCAGTAGCTGGGGTGATCAGCCCCAGCATTTT. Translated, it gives CATSSWGDQPQHF.

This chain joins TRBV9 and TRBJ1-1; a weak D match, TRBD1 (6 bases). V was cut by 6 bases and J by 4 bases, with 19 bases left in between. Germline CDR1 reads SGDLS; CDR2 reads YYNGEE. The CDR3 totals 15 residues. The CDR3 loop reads CASTRAPGDPTEAFF. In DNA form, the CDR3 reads TGTGCCAGCACCCGGGCCCCAGGGGATCCCACTGAAGCTTTCTTT.

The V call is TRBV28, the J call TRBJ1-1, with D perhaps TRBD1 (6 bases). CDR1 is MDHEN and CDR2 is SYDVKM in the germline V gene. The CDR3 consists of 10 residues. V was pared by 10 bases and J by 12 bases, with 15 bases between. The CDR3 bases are TGTGCCACCCATCACAGGGAGCCTTTCTTT. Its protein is CATHHREPFF.

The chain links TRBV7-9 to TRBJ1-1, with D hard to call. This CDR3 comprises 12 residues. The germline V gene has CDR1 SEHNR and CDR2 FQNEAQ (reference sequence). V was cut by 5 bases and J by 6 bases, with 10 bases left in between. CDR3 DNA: TGTGCCAGCAGCGGGTACAACGCTGAAGCTTTCTTT. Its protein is CASSGYNAEAFF.

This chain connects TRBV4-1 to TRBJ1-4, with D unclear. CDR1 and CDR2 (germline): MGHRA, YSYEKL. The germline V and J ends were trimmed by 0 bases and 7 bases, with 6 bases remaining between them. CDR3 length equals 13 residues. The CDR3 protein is CASSQESGEKLFF. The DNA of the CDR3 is TGCGCCAGCAGCCAAGAATCAGGTGAAAAACTGTTTTTT.

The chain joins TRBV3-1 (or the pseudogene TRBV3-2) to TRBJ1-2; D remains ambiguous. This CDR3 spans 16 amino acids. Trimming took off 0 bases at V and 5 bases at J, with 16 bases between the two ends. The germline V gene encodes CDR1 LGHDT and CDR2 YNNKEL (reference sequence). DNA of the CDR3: TGTGCCAGCAGCCAAGATAAGTGGGCAAGACTTTATGGCTACACCTTC. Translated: CASSQDKWARLYGYTF.

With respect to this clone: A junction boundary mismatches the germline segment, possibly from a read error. The CDR3 DNA is TGTGCCAGCAGCCGGGCAGGGGGCAAAGTTTTT. Translation gives CASSRAGGKVF. V and J are TRBV4-2 and TRBJ1-4; 8 bases line up with TRBD1. The CDR3 runs 11 residues. Per the germline V gene, CDR1 is LGHNA and CDR2 is YNFKEQ.

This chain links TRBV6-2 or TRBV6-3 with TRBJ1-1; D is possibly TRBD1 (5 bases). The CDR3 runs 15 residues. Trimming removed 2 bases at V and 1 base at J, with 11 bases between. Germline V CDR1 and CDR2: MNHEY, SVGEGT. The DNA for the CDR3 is TGTGCCAGCAGTTACGGGGCTTCGGCGAACACTGAAGCTTTCTTT. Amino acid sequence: CASSYGASANTEAFF.

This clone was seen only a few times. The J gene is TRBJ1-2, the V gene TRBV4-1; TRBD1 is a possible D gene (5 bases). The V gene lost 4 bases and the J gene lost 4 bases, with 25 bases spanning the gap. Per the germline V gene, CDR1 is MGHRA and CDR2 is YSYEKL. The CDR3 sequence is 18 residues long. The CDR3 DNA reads TGCGCCAGCAGCCCAGGAATTGCGCGACAGCTAACCCTCTATGGCTACACCTTC. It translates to CASSPGIARQLTLYGYTF.

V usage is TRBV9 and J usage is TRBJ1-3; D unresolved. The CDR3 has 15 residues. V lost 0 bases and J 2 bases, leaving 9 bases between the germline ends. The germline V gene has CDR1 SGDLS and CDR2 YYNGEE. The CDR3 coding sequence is TGTGCCAGCAGCGTAGGGCAGCCTACTGGAAACACCATATATTTT. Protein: CASSVGQPTGNTIYF.

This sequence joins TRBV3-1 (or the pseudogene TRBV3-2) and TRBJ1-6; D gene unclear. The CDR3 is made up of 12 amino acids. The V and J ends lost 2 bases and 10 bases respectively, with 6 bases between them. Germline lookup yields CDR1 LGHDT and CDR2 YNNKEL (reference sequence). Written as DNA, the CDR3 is TGTGCCAGCAGCCAAACGGAGTCACCCCTCCACTTT. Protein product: CASSQTESPLHF.

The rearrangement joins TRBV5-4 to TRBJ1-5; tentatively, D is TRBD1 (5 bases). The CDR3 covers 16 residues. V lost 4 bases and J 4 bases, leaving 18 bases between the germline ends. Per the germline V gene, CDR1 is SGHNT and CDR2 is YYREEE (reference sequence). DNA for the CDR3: TGTGCCAGCAGCCCGGATCGGGGGGGTGAAAATCAGCCCCAGCATTTT. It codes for CASSPDRGGENQPQHF.

CDR3 sequence (DNA): TGTGCCAGCAGTTTCTATAGCGGGAGCTCCTACAATGAGCAGTTCTTC. Its protein product is CASSFYSGSSYNEQFF. The gene calls are TRBV6-5 and TRBJ2-1, with 9 bases matching TRBD2. V was pared by 4 bases and J by 0 bases, with 4 bases of the junction left unmatched. The CDR3 runs 16 residues. Per the germline V gene, CDR1 is MNHEY and CDR2 is SVGAGI.

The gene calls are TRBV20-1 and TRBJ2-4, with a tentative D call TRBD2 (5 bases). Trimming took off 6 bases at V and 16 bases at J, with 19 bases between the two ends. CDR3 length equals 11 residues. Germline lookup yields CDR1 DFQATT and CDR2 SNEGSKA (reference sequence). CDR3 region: CSAIEEAAAYF. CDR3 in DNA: TGCAGTGCCATCGAGGAGGCCGCGGCCTACTTC.

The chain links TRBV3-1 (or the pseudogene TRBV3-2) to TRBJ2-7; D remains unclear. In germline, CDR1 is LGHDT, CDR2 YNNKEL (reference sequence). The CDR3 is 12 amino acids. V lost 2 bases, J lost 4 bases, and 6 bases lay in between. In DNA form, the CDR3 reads TGTGCCAGCAGCCAATACGGATACGAGCAGTACTTC. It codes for CASSQYGYEQYF.

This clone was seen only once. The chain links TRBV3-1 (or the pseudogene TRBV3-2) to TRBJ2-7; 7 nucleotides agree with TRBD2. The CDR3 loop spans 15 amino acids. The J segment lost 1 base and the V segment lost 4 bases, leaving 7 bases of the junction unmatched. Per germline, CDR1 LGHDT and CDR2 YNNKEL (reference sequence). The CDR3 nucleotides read TGTGCCAGCAGCCTTTCCGGGACTATATCCTACGAGCAGTACTTC. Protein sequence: CASSLSGTISYEQYF.

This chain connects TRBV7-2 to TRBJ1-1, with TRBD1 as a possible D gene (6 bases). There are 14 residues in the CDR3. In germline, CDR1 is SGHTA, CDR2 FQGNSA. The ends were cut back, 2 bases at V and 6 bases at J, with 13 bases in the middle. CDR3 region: CASSLRNRDAEAFF. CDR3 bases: TGTGCCAGCAGCTTAAGAAACAGGGACGCTGAAGCTTTCTTT. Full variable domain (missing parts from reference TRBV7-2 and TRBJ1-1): GAGVSQSPSNKVTEKGKDVELRCDPISGHTALYWYRQSLGQGLEFLIYFQGNSAPDKSGLPSDRFSAERTGGSVSTLTIQRTQQEDSAVYLCASSLRNRDAEAFFGQGTRLTVV.